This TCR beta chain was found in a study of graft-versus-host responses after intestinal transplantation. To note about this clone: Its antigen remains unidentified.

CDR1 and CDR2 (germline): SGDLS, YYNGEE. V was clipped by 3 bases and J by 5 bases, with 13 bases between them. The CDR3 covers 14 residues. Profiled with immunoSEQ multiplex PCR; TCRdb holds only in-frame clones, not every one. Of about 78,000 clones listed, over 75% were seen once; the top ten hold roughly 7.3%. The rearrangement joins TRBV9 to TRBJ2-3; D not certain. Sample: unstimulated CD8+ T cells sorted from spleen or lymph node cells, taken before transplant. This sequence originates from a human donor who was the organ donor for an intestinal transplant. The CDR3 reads CASSGVGGEDTQYF. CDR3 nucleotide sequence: TGTGCCAGCAGCGGGGTTGGTGGAGAAGATACGCAGTATTTT.